This T cell receptor beta chain is from a study of T-cell reconstitution after alpha-beta-depleted transplantation in children. This CDR3 has 14 residues. V was shortened by 3 bases and J by 2 bases, with 8 bases between the two germline ends. CDR1 and CDR2 (germline): LNHNV, YYDKDF (reference sequence). Preparation of the TCRbeta library involved a method that used unique molecular identifiers. TCRdb reprocessed the PCR reads via MiXCR and lists one record per CDR3 protein. The sample holds hundreds of thousands of distinct CDR3 sequences; around 10% are singletons and the top ten take approximately 6.6%.

The sequence derives from a human donor who donated a stem cell graft to a child with acute lymphoblastic leukemia. The specimen comprised PBMCs from the stem cell graft donor, sampled from the stem cell graft. V and J are TRBV15 and TRBJ1-5, with D perhaps TRBD1 (5 bases). The DNA for the CDR3 is TGTGCCACCAGCAGCAGGGCGGGCAATCAGCCCCAGCATTTT. It is translated as CATSSRAGNQPQHF.